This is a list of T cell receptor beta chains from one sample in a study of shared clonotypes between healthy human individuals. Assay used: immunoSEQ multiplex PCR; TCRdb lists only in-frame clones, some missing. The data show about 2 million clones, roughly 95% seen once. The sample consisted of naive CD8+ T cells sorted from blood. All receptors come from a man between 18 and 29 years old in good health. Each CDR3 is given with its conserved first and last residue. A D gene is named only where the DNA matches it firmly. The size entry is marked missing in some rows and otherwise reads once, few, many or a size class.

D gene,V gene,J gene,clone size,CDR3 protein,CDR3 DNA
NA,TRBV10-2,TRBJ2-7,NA,CASSDEGLEGVEQYF,TGCGCCAGCAGTGATGAGGGCCTTGAAGGGGTCGAGCAGTACTTC
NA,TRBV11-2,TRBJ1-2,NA,CASSSETGIYDGYTF,TGTGCCAGCAGTTCCGAGACAGGAATTTACGATGGCTACACCTTC
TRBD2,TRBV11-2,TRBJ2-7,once,CASSSAGGGTYEQYF,TGTGCCAGCAGCTCCGCCGGCGGGGGAACCTACGAGCAGTACTTC
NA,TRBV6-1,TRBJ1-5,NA,CASSEARGSSNQPQHF,TGTGCCAGCAGTGAAGCCCGGGGAAGCAGCAATCAGCCCCAGCATTTT
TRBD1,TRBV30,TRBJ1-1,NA,CAWSAGGFTEAFF,TGTGCCTGGAGTGCAGGGGGTTTTACTGAAGCTTTCTTT
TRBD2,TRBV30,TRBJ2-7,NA,CAWAAGVVHEQYF,TGTGCCTGGGCAGCGGGAGTGGTGCACGAGCAGTACTTC
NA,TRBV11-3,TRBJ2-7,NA,CASSLGGSYEQYF,TGTGCCAGCAGCTTAGGCGGCTCCTACGAGCAGTACTTC
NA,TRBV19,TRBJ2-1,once,CATGTPSYNEQFF,TGTGCCACGGGGACTCCCTCCTACAATGAGCAGTTCTTC
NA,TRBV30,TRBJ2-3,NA,CAWSVGRGQRTDTQYF,TGTGCCTGGAGTGTAGGGCGGGGGCAACGCACAGATACGCAGTATTTT
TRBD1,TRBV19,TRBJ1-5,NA,CASSMDRESNQPQHF,TGTGCCAGTAGTATGGACAGGGAATCCAATCAGCCCCAGCATTTT
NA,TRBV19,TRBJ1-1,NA,CASSATIVSSNTEAFF,TGTGCCAGTAGTGCCACGATCGTATCATCCAACACTGAAGCTTTCTTT
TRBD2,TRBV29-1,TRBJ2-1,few,CSVAGGTSGSNEQFF,TGCAGCGTTGCGGGAGGGACTAGCGGGTCTAATGAGCAGTTCTTC
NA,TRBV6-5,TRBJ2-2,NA,CASRTTEEGGELFF,TGTGCCAGCAGAACGACTGAAGAGGGCGGGGAGCTGTTTTTT
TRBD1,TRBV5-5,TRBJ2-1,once,CASSLRQGAFEQFF,TGTGCCAGCAGCTTGAGGCAGGGGGCTTTTGAGCAGTTCTTC
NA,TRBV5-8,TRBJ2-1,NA,CASSLIGAGNEQFF,TGTGCCAGCAGCTTGATAGGGGCTGGGAATGAGCAGTTCTTC
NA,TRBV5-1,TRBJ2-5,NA,CASSSMGQGETQYF,TGCGCCAGCAGCTCCATGGGTCAGGGAGAGACCCAGTACTTC
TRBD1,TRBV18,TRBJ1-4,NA,CASSRGTALEGNEKLFF,TGTGCCAGCTCACGGGGGACAGCCCTCGAGGGTAATGAAAAACTGTTTTTT
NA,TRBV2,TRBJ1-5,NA,CASSEVGERNQPQHF,TGTGCCAGCAGTGAAGTCGGAGAGCGCAATCAGCCCCAGCATTTT
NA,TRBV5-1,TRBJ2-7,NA,CASSLAGSYEQYF,TGCGCCAGCAGCTTGGCTGGGTCCTACGAGCAGTACTTC
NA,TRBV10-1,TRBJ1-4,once,CASSGTHGSNEKLFF,TGCGCCAGCAGTGGGACCCACGGTTCTAATGAAAAACTGTTTTTT
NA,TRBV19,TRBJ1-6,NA,CASSSLTADSPLHF,TGTGCCAGTAGTAGTTTAACAGCCGATTCACCCCTCCACTTT
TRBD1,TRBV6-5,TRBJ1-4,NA,CASSYYDRVREKLFF,TGTGCCAGCAGTTACTACGACAGGGTAAGGGAAAAACTGTTTTTT
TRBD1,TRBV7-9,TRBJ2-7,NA,CASSLESQGTYEQYF,TGTGCCAGCAGTTTAGAGTCACAGGGGACCTACGAGCAGTACTTC
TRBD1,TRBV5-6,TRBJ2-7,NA,CASSEDRGSYEQYF,TGTGCCAGCAGCGAGGACAGGGGGTCCTACGAGCAGTACTTC
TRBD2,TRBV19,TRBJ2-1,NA,CASSSLAGGYNEQFF,TGTGCCAGTAGCAGTCTAGCGGGGGGTTACAATGAGCAGTTCTTC
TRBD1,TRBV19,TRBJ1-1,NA,CASTKGQVNTEAFF,TGTGCCAGTACCAAGGGACAGGTTAACACTGAAGCTTTCTTT
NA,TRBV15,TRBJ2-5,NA,CATSRWGVSQETQYF,TGTGCCACCAGCAGATGGGGAGTCTCCCAGGAGACCCAGTACTTC
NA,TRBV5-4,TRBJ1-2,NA,CASSLEQGAGYYGYTF,TGTGCCAGCAGCTTGGAACAGGGCGCGGGTTACTATGGCTACACCTTC
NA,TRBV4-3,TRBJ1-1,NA,CASSQDRLLNTEAFF,TGCGCCAGCAGCCAAGATCGACTCCTGAACACTGAAGCTTTCTTT
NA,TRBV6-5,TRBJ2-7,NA,CASSYSGPYEQYF,TGTGCCAGCAGTTACTCGGGTCCCTACGAGCAGTACTTC
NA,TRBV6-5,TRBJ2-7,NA,CASSHPYEQYF,TGTGCCAGCAGTCACCCTTACGAGCAGTACTTC
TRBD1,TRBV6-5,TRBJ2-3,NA,CASSTDRGVQYF,TGTGCCAGCAGTACTGACAGGGGCGTGCAGTATTTT
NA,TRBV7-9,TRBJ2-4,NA,CASSPTEAKNIQYF,TGTGCCAGCAGCCCAACAGAAGCCAAAAACATTCAGTACTTC
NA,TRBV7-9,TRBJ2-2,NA,CASSLVGRENTGELFF,TGTGCCAGCAGCTTAGTCGGACGGGAGAACACCGGGGAGCTGTTTTTT
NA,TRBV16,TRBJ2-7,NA,CASSQSSGSSYEQYF,TGTGCCAGCAGCCAATCGAGCGGTAGCTCCTACGAGCAGTACTTC
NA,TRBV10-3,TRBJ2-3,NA,CAISDLKRHSTDTQYF,TGTGCCATCAGTGACCTCAAGCGGCATAGCACAGATACGCAGTATTTT
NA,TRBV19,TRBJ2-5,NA,CASSWGYQETQYF,TGTGCCAGTAGTTGGGGGTACCAAGAGACCCAGTACTTC
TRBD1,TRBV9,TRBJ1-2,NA,CASSAGPTGTVFDGYTF,TGTGCCAGCAGCGCCGGACCGACGGGGACAGTTTTTGATGGCTACACCTTC
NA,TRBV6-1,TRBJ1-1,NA,CASSETGITEAFF,TGTGCCAGCAGTGAAACGGGGATCACTGAAGCTTTCTTT
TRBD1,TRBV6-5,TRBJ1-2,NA,CASSYYQQGAREGYTF,TGTGCCAGCAGTTATTATCAACAGGGGGCTAGAGAAGGCTACACCTTC
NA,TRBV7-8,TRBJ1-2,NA,CASSLAGSSVHGYTF,TGTGCCAGCAGCTTAGCTGGGTCCTCGGTCCATGGCTACACCTTC
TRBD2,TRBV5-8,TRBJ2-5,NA,CASSLRIAGGVLTQYF,TGTGCCAGCAGCTTGCGGATAGCGGGAGGCGTGCTGACCCAGTACTTC
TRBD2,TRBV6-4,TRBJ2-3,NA,CASSTIAGGGTDTQYF,TGTGCCAGCAGTACAATAGCGGGAGGTGGCACAGATACGCAGTATTTT
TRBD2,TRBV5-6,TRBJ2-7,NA,CASSRLAATYEQYF,TGTGCCAGCAGCCGACTAGCTGCCACCTACGAGCAGTACTTC
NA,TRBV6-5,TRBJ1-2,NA,CASSYGEGLYGYTF,TGTGCCAGCAGTTACGGGGAGGGGCTCTATGGCTACACCTTC
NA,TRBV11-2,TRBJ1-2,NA,CASSSPGGAALGYGYTF,TGTGCCAGCAGCTCCCCCGGTGGGGCAGCTCTTGGCTATGGCTACACCTTC
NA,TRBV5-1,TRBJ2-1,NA,CASSYSASEQFF,TGCGCCAGCAGCTATAGCGCCAGTGAGCAGTTCTTC
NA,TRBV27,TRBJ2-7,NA,CASSLGGAGYEQYF,TGTGCCAGCAGTTTAGGGGGTGCCGGCTACGAGCAGTACTTC
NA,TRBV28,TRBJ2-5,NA,CASTPTGGLETQYF,TGTGCCAGCACCCCAACCGGGGGCTTAGAGACCCAGTACTTC
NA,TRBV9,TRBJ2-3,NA,CASSVLGLTDTQYF,TGTGCCAGCAGCGTATTGGGTCTCACAGATACGCAGTATTTT